This passage covers 21 T cell receptor beta chains from one sample sequenced in a study of blood T cell repertoires in COVID-19. Libraries were prepared by immunoSEQ multiplex PCR; TCRdb keeps only in-frame clonotypes and omits some of them. This repertoire shows 250,000 to 350,000 clones, roughly 87% found once; its top ten account for about 2.2%. Specimen: peripheral blood. The origin of the receptors is a woman aged 50 to 60 who had recovered from COVID-19.

The V gene is TRBV30, the J gene TRBJ1-6; tentatively, D is TRBD1 (6 bases). V was shortened by 4 bases and J by 6 bases, with 13 bases between the two germline ends. The CDR3 spans 14 residues. From germline, CDR1 is GTSNPN and CDR2 SVGIG (reference sequence). The CDR3 reads CAWMQDSLNSPLHF. CDR3 DNA sequence: TGTGCCTGGATGCAGGACAGCCTTAATTCACCCCTCCACTTT.

The CDR3 spells CASSIAGSGNTIYF. DNA for the CDR3: TGTGCCAGTAGTATAGCCGGCTCTGGAAACACCATATATTTT. The chain carries TRBV19 and TRBJ1-3; D not certain. The CDR3 runs 14 residues. V was pared by 1 base and J by 0 bases, with 4 bases between. Germline V CDR1 and CDR2: LNHDA, SQIVND (reference sequence).

The chain joins TRBV5-4 to TRBJ2-2, with D possibly TRBD2 on 6 matching bases. Germline V gene data show CDR1 as SGHNT and CDR2 as YYREEE (reference sequence). V lost 1 base, J lost 2 bases, and 12 bases lay in between. The CDR3 contains 16 residues. CDR3 bases: TGTGCCAGCAGCTTGATGGCTAGCGCAAACACCGGGGAGCTGTTTTTT. Protein product: CASSLMASANTGELFF.

The CDR3 bases are TGCAGCGTTGCCAGTATTAACTATGGCTACACCTTC. Protein sequence: CSVASINYGYTF. The chain recombines TRBV29-1 with TRBJ1-2; D is ambiguous. V lost 4 bases and J 1 base, leaving 7 bases between the germline ends. The CDR3 has 12 amino acids. Germline V gene sequence: CDR1 SQVTM, CDR2 ANQGSEA.

This clone was recorded once. V is TRBV9 and J is TRBJ1-2; a weak D match, TRBD1 (6 bases). CDR1 and CDR2 (germline): SGDLS, YYNGEE. The CDR3 contains 15 residues. V dropped 4 bases and J dropped 6 bases, with 19 bases sitting between them. DNA for the CDR3: TGTGCCAGCAGCCCCAAGGGCAGGGGCTGGGATGGCTACACCTTC. Translating gives CASSPKGRGWDGYTF.

The rearrangement uses TRBV7-3 and TRBJ2-2, with D maybe TRBD2 (6 bases). The CDR3 totals 13 residues. Germline V lookup: CDR1 SGHTA, CDR2 FQGTGA. V lost 5 bases to trimming and J lost 6 bases, with 10 bases between them. The CDR3 loop reads CASSPRRAGELFF. CDR3 in DNA: TGTGCCAGCAGCCCCCGGAGGGCCGGGGAGCTGTTTTTT.

The chain couples TRBV6-5 to TRBJ1-1, with D perhaps TRBD1 (6 bases). The length of the CDR3 is 14 residues. V dropped 2 bases and J dropped 3 bases, with 10 bases sitting between them. Per the germline V gene, CDR1 is MNHEY and CDR2 is SVGAGI. CDR3 loop: CASSYNREYTEAFF. CDR3 nucleotides: TGTGCCAGCAGTTACAACAGGGAATACACTGAAGCTTTCTTT.

V gene TRBV6-5 combines with J gene TRBJ1-1; no definite D call. The CDR3 covers 16 residues. The V gene's germline CDR1 is MNHEY and CDR2 SVGAGI. The V end lost 3 bases, the J end lost 4 bases, and 18 bases lay between the germline ends. CDR3 amino acids: CASSYMRFGLPTEAFF. Written as DNA, the CDR3 is TGTGCCAGCAGTTATATGAGGTTTGGTTTACCCACTGAAGCTTTCTTT.

The chain couples TRBV5-6 to TRBJ2-7; 15 bases map to TRBD2. Trimming removed 2 bases from V and 5 bases from J; junction bases left unmatched: 5. Germline V gene lookup returns CDR1 SGHDT and CDR2 YYEEEE. The CDR3 totals 16 residues. This CDR3 is CASSLLGLAGGNEQYF. CDR3 nucleotides: TGTGCCAGCAGCTTACTGGGACTAGCGGGAGGTAACGAGCAGTACTTC.

This clone was seen a few times. The gene calls are TRBV19 and TRBJ1-5; 8 bases line up with TRBD1. V was pared by 3 bases and J by 0 bases, with 7 bases of the junction left unmatched. The germline V gene encodes CDR1 LNHDA and CDR2 SQIVND (reference sequence). The CDR3 loop spans 17 amino acids. This chain's CDR3 is CASSISTGGNSNQPQHF. The CDR3 nucleotides read TGTGCCAGTAGTATTTCAACAGGGGGGAATAGCAATCAGCCCCAGCATTTT.

The chain has TRBV2 and TRBJ1-2; TRBD1 might be the D (5 bases). V was shortened by 7 bases and J by 4 bases, with 16 bases between the two germline ends. Germline V gene lookup returns CDR1 SNHLY and CDR2 FYNNEI. The CDR3 length is 14 residues. The CDR3 sequence is CASTRGQGGYGYTF. Here the CDR3 DNA reads TGTGCCAGCACTCGAGGGCAGGGAGGCTATGGCTACACCTTC.

The genes are TRBV19 and TRBJ1-2, with a possible D match to TRBD1 (5 bases). Germline CDR1 LNHDA, CDR2 SQIVND (reference sequence). This CDR3 region has 16 residues. Trimming took off 4 bases at V and 3 bases at J, with 18 bases between the two ends. CDR3 in amino acids: CASSTGLGRLHYGYTF. The CDR3 bases are TGTGCCAGTAGTACCGGTTTGGGGCGTCTACACTATGGCTACACCTTC.

This chain links TRBV28 with TRBJ1-5; 8 bases match TRBD1. The CDR3 loop spans 16 amino acids. CDR1 and CDR2 from the germline V gene are MDHEN and SYDVKM. V was pared by 5 bases and J by 3 bases, with 9 bases of the junction left unmatched. The CDR3 loop reads CASSLYSGGLNQPQHF. CDR3 DNA: TGTGCCAGCAGTCTTTATTCAGGGGGCCTCAATCAGCCCCAGCATTTT.

This clone was counted a single time. V and J are TRBV9 and TRBJ2-2, with TRBD2 matching 13 bases. Losses at the gene ends were 4 bases for V and 4 bases for J; bases not matched to a gene: 4. CDR1 is SGDLS and CDR2 is YYNGEE in the germline V gene. This CDR3 is built from 16 residues. CDR3 sequence (DNA): TGTGCCAGCAGCCGACTAGCGGGAGGCGGCACCGGGGAGCTGTTTTTT. This codes for CASSRLAGGGTGELFF.

This chain joins TRBV29-1 and TRBJ2-3, with 14 bases lining up with TRBD2. The V gene's germline CDR1 is SQVTM and CDR2 ANQGSEA. V was pared by 6 bases and J by 6 bases, with 5 bases of the junction left unmatched. The CDR3 contains 14 residues. The CDR3 DNA follows: TGCAGCGTCGGGACTAGCGGGAGTGGGGATACGCAGTATTTT. Protein: CSVGTSGSGDTQYF.

This sequence joins TRBV14 and TRBJ2-7; D possibly corresponds to TRBD1 (6 bases). This CDR3 comprises 15 residues. Trimming cost V 2 bases and J 4 bases, with 15 bases left between them. Germline CDR1 is SGHDN and CDR2 is FVKESK. The CDR3 nucleotides are TGTGCCAGCAGCCAACGACAGAGGGGGTTATACGAGCAGTACTTC. This encodes CASSQRQRGLYEQYF.

This rearrangement joins TRBV2 to TRBJ1-4, with 10 nucleotides matching TRBD1. The trim removed 2 bases at V and 7 bases at J, leaving 4 bases unmatched. Germline values: CDR1 SNHLY, CDR2 FYNNEI. The CDR3 has 15 amino acids. The CDR3 bases are TGTGCCAGCAGTGAAAAGGACAGGGGGTCTGAAAAACTGTTTTTT. Its protein is CASSEKDRGSEKLFF.

CDR3 in DNA: TGTGCCAGCAGCTTGGACAGGCCCGATCAGCCCCAGCATTTT. Translated, it gives CASSLDRPDQPQHF. The V and J genes are TRBV11-2 and TRBJ1-5; TRBD1 agrees at 7 bases. Looked up from germline, CDR1 is SGHAT and CDR2 is FQNNGV. The CDR3 consists of 14 residues. V shed 3 bases and J 5 bases; nucleotides not matched to a gene: 4.

V is TRBV5-5 and J is TRBJ1-2; maybe TRBD1 (5 bases). The germline V and J ends were trimmed by 0 bases and 2 bases, with 11 bases remaining between them. Germline lookup yields CDR1 SGHKS and CDR2 YYEKEE (reference sequence). The CDR3 has 15 residues. The CDR3, as DNA: TGTGCCAGCAGCTTGGCCGCAGGGTCCAACTATGGCTACACCTTC. This sequence encodes CASSLAAGSNYGYTF.

The rearrangement links TRBV29-1 to TRBJ1-3; D is undetermined. Trimming left V 4 bases short and J 0 bases short, with 10 bases between. Germline V gene data show CDR1 as SQVTM and CDR2 as ANQGSEA. This CDR3 is 14 amino acids long. The CDR3 coding sequence is TGCAGCGTTGGGGGAGCGCCCTCTGGAAACACCATATATTTT. Residues: CSVGGAPSGNTIYF.

The chain has TRBV7-2 and TRBJ2-5; tentative D call: TRBD1 (5 bases). The V gene's germline CDR1 is SGHTA and CDR2 FQGNSA. V was shortened by 6 bases and J by 0 bases, with 11 bases between the two germline ends. The CDR3 covers 14 residues. The CDR3 sequence is CASRRDSYQETQYF. CDR3 in DNA: TGTGCCAGCAGGAGAGACAGTTACCAAGAGACCCAGTACTTC.